Detailed here is one TCR beta chain. It lacks a known antigen. Base qualities were left out, and no much larger clone turns up one base away. These data come from a study of blood T cell repertoires in COVID-19 (dated by TCRdb to about 2020). As for the study more broadly: Samples from collaborators originated in the United States, Italy and Spain and spanned both the acute and convalescent phases of COVID-19. The material from the prospective study consisted of cDNA or gDNA derived from T cells, B-cell-depleted T cells, or PBMCs. Subjects who had been exposed to COVID-19, were actively infected with it, or had recovered from it provided the deeply sampled blood TCRbeta repertoires that made up the dataset. A freely available public database, intended as a resource for researchers studying the immune response to SARS-CoV-2, is where the repertoires were released. Samples came from the ongoing ImmuneRACE study (first 160 participants) plus 1,254 subjects from 6 global collaborators. Nearly every sample came with metadata listing a de-identified subject ID, COVID-19 status, age in years and sex. Where HLA class I and class II types were available, the types were taken from metadata supplied by the sample provider, not from assay-based typing. Points the paper makes about the study in general: The amount of clinical and demographic metadata varied by source and participant and was provided uncurated.

TCRbeta CDR3 regions were amplified from genomic DNA using the immunoSEQ Assay, a bias-controlled multiplex PCR. Turning to the authors' computational methods: The number of nucleated cells in each sample was estimated by amplification of reference gene primers within the assay. Sequence reads were collapsed and filtered to measure the absolute abundance of every unique TCRbeta CDR3 rearrangement. Productive Simpson clonality was computed per sample as the square root of Simpson's diversity index over productive rearrangements. As stored in TCRdb, this immuneACCESS dataset retains in-frame rearrangements with V and J assigned. A fraction of the clones does not appear; measured against another copy, unresolved V genes explain less than half of the discrepancy, and the remainder lacks a known reason. Clone size and V and J calls were adopted from that table, with D and trimming inferred from the DNA. Across this sample there are approximately 260,000 clones, with approximately 92% seen only once. Together, the top ten hold less than 5% of the sample.

The CDR3 goes from the cysteine to the phenylalanine over 14 residues. Only the CDR3 DNA stays, 42 bases, in frame from base 1. The germline V gene encodes CDR1 KGHSH and CDR2 LQKENI. V gives up 2 bases and J gives up 5 bases, and the segment between their germline ends measures 12 bases. A second Seattle source provided samples from volunteer blood donors who had recovered from COVID-19. The collaborating institutions used their own protocols to collect whole blood in K2EDTA tubes. For TCRbeta analysis, collaborators shipped samples as frozen whole blood, isolated PBMCs, or DNA extracted from either of those sample types.

The chain is encoded by TRBV18 joined to TRBJ1-1, with TRBD1 as a weak D call on 5 bases. This TCR was recovered from a woman aged 40 to 55 who had recovered from COVID-19. The sequenced sample was peripheral blood. In nucleotide form, the sequence is TGTGCCAGCTCACCATTGACAGCGGGGACTGAAGCTTTCTTT. It translates to CASSPLTAGTEAFF.